The rows below give T cell receptor beta chains drawn from one sample of a study of OX40 agonist ivuxolimab in advanced cancers. Here immunoSEQ multiplex PCR was the method, and the copy in TCRdb shows in-frame clones only, minus some. Of about 32,000 clones listed, about 83% are singletons. Sequenced material: CD4+ or CD8+ T cells sorted from blood, taken in a trial of the OX40 agonist ivuxolimab. These receptors all stem from an adult with an advanced solid tumor such as melanoma, head and neck, liver or kidney cancer. Both conserved end residues are part of each CDR3. A D gene is named only where the DNA matches it firmly. Some rows mark clone size as missing; the rest say once, few, many or name a class of expanded clone.

D gene	V gene	J gene	clone size	CDR3 DNA	CDR3 protein
TRBD2	TRBV19	TRBJ2-1	-	TGTGCCAGTAGTATTACGGCGGGAGGGTGGAATGAGCAGTTCTTC	CASSITAGGWNEQFF
-	TRBV27	TRBJ2-7	-	TGTGCCAGCAGTCGAGTATGGGTACCCTACGAGCAGTACTTC	CASSRVWVPYEQYF
TRBD1	TRBV4-1	TRBJ1-1	-	TGCGCCAGCAGCCACCCGACAGGGGGACGCACTGAAGCTTTCTTT	CASSHPTGGRTEAFF
TRBD1	TRBV4-3	TRBJ1-2	-	TGCGCCAGCAGCCAATCCCTAAACAGGGGAGACTATGGCTACACCTTC	CASSQSLNRGDYGYTF
-	TRBV5-1	TRBJ2-2	-	TGCGCCAGCAGCCTAGGACTGCACGGGGAGCTGTTTTTT	CASSLGLHGELFF
TRBD1	TRBV5-3	TRBJ1-5	-	TGTGCCAGAAGCTGGCGACAGGGGCTGATTGACAATCAGCCCCAGCATTTT	CARSWRQGLIDNQPQHF
TRBD2	TRBV27	TRBJ2-5	-	TGTGCCAGCGGCCCCGGAGCGGGAGGGGAGACCCAGTACTTC	CASGPGAGGETQYF
TRBD2	TRBV10-2	TRBJ2-3	few	TGCGCCAGCAGAATTAGCGGGAGCCCTTCGGGTACGCAGTATTTT	CASRISGSPSGTQYF
-	TRBV5-1	TRBJ2-4	-	TGCGCCAGCAGCTTGTCCGACAGTTTTCTAGCCAAAAACATTCAGTACTTC	CASSLSDSFLAKNIQYF
TRBD2	TRBV27	TRBJ2-1	-	TGTGCCAGCAGTTTAGCGGGAGTCTACAATGAGCAGTTCTTC	CASSLAGVYNEQFF
-	TRBV5-5	TRBJ2-7	-	TGTGCCAGCAGCTTACTTTCGCAGGGCCTCTACGAGCAGTACTTC	CASSLLSQGLYEQYF
TRBD2	TRBV11-2	TRBJ2-1	many	TGTGCCAGCAGCTTAGTCGGGGGGTCCTACAATGAGCAGTTCTTC	CASSLVGGSYNEQFF
-	TRBV7-8	TRBJ2-4	-	TGTGCCAGCAGCTTAGGAGGGTGGAACATTCAGTACTTC	CASSLGGWNIQYF
TRBD1	TRBV9	TRBJ2-1	-	TGTGCCAGCAGCGTCACAGGGGGAATTAGCAATGAGCAGTTCTTC	CASSVTGGISNEQFF
TRBD2	TRBV5-4	TRBJ2-1	-	TGTGCCAGCAGCAAGGGACTAGCGGGAGTGGATGAGCAGTTCTTC	CASSKGLAGVDEQFF
-	TRBV14	TRBJ2-5	-	TGTGCCAGCAGCCAATGGGCCGGAGAGACCCAGTACTTC	CASSQWAGETQYF
-	TRBV6-1	TRBJ2-7	-	TGTGCCAGCTGGGGGTCGCCACCCGAGCAGTACTTC	CASWGSPPEQYF
-	TRBV9	TRBJ2-5	-	TGTGCCAGCAGCGTAGACGGAAAGCAAGAGACCCAGTACTTC	CASSVDGKQETQYF
-	TRBV19	TRBJ2-1	-	TGTGCCAGCCGCTTAGGGCCTAGCTACAATGAGCAGTTCTTC	CASRLGPSYNEQFF
-	TRBV5-1	TRBJ1-1	-	TGCGCCAGCAGCTTGGTGGGGACTGAAGCTTTCTTT	CASSLVGTEAFF
TRBD2	TRBV27	TRBJ2-3	-	TGTGCCAGCAGTTTAGGAGCGGGGGAGAGGGATACGCAGTATTTT	CASSLGAGERDTQYF
-	TRBV7-6	TRBJ1-3	once	TGTGCCAGCAGCCTATTGCAGGGGCCTGGAAACACCATATATTTT	CASSLLQGPGNTIYF
-	TRBV6-4	TRBJ2-2	-	TGTGCCAGCAGTGACCTTGGGGGGTTCGCGAACACCGGGGAGCTGTTTTTT	CASSDLGGFANTGELFF
TRBD2	TRBV5-6	TRBJ2-7	-	TGTGCCAGCAGCTCCCACCAGCGGGAGTTATACGAGCAGTACTTC	CASSSHQRELYEQYF
TRBD1	TRBV19	TRBJ2-3	-	TGTGCCAGTAGTCCCCAGGAAGGGGGCAGCGCAGATACGCAGTATTTT	CASSPQEGGSADTQYF
-	TRBV6-1	TRBJ1-1	-	TGTGCCAGCAGTTTAGGGATGAACACTGAAGCTTTCTTT	CASSLGMNTEAFF
TRBD1	TRBV4-1	TRBJ1-2	-	TGCGCCAGCAGCCAAGAGTTAGACAGGGGGTACGGCTACACCTTC	CASSQELDRGYGYTF
TRBD2	TRBV7-9	TRBJ2-7	-	TGTGCCAGCAGCTGGGGGGGTTCCAACGAGCAGTACTTC	CASSWGGSNEQYF
-	TRBV9	TRBJ2-3	-	TGTGCCAGCAGCGTGGGTACAGATACGCAGTATTTT	CASSVGTDTQYF
-	TRBV28	TRBJ1-6	-	TGTGCCAGCAGTTTAGAGCCAGGGGCAAATTCACCCCTCCACTTT	CASSLEPGANSPLHF
-	TRBV5-1	TRBJ2-7	-	TGCGCCAGCAGCTTGGGGTTGGTGCAAAGCGGCTACGAGCAGTACTTC	CASSLGLVQSGYEQYF
TRBD1	TRBV6-4	TRBJ1-4	-	TGTGCCAGCAGCGCGGACAGGGGGGCAACTAATGAAAAACTGTTTTTT	CASSADRGATNEKLFF
-	TRBV7-3	TRBJ2-3	once	TGTGCCAGCAGCTCAACTCCCACAGATACGCAGTATTTT	CASSSTPTDTQYF
-	TRBV30	TRBJ2-7	-	TGTGCCTGGAGTGACAGCTCCTACGAGCAGTACTTC	CAWSDSSYEQYF
TRBD1	TRBV19	TRBJ2-1	-	TGTGCCAGTAGTATAGTAGACAGGGTAACCTACAATGAGCAGTTCTTC	CASSIVDRVTYNEQFF
TRBD2	TRBV4-3	TRBJ2-3	once	TGCGCCAGCAGCCAAAGGACTAGCGGGGGGGGCACAGATACGCAGTATTTT	CASSQRTSGGGTDTQYF
-	TRBV27	TRBJ1-4	-	TGTGCCAGCAGTGACTTTAGTCATGAAAAACTGTTTTTT	CASSDFSHEKLFF
-	TRBV7-2	TRBJ2-3	-	TGTGCCAGCAGCTTAAAATCCGGGACGGCTAGCACAGATACGCAGTATTTT	CASSLKSGTASTDTQYF
-	TRBV29-1	TRBJ2-7	-	TGCAGCGTTGAAGATGTTAGCGAACGAGCCTACGAGCAGTACTTC	CSVEDVSERAYEQYF
TRBD2	TRBV6-6	TRBJ2-1	-	TGTGCCAGCAGTCCCCTAGCGGGAGGGAAGAATGAGCAGTTCTTC	CASSPLAGGKNEQFF
TRBD2	TRBV5-4	TRBJ2-3	-	TGTGCCAGCAGCTTGTCGTGGGAGGGCCCCGGCACAGATACGCAGTATTTT	CASSLSWEGPGTDTQYF
-	TRBV20-1	TRBJ2-2	-	TGCAGTGCTTCCCGAACCGGGGAGCTGTTTTTT	CSASRTGELFF
TRBD2	TRBV7-3	TRBJ2-3	-	TGTGCCAGCAGCTCGACGGGACTAGTCACAGATACGCAGTATTTT	CASSSTGLVTDTQYF
-	TRBV4-2	TRBJ2-3	-	TGTGCCAGCAGCCGCCATCTTGGGGCGGGGAGCACAGATACGCAGTATTTT	CASSRHLGAGSTDTQYF
-	TRBV12-2	TRBJ2-3	-	TGTGCAAGTCGCTTAGGGTACGGGGTAGCAGATACGCAGTATTTT	CASRLGYGVADTQYF
-	TRBV2	TRBJ2-3	-	TGTGCCAGCAGTAGGTGGGGACGAGGCACAGATACGCAGTATTTT	CASSRWGRGTDTQYF
TRBD1	TRBV4-2	TRBJ1-1	-	TGTGCCAGCAGCCCAGGGACAGGGGGGACTGAAGCTTTCTTT	CASSPGTGGTEAFF
TRBD1	TRBV5-4	TRBJ2-7	-	TGTGCCAGCAGCGCGGGACAGGGGGCGGAGCAGTACTTC	CASSAGQGAEQYF
TRBD2	TRBV29-1	TRBJ2-3	-	TGCAGCGTTGGGGGCGGGAGGAGTGTAACAGATACGCAGTATTTT	CSVGGGRSVTDTQYF
TRBD2	TRBV4-1	TRBJ2-1	-	TGCGCCAGCAGCCAAGATAAGCGGGAGGCCTACAATGAGCAGTTCTTC	CASSQDKREAYNEQFF